These 17 T cell receptor beta chains were all obtained from the same sample, sequenced in a study of blood T cell repertoires in COVID-19. Repertoires were generated with immunoSEQ multiplex PCR, while TCRdb's copy carries only in-frame clones and drops some. The sample holds around 110,000 clones, 84% seen once. Sequencing was done on a sample of peripheral blood. These receptors originate from a woman aged 60-75 years with acute or convalescent COVID-19.

The chain combines TRBV2 with TRBJ2-6; a possible D gene is TRBD1 (6 bases). Per germline, CDR1 SNHLY and CDR2 FYNNEI. Trimming took 4 bases from V and 0 from J, leaving 13 bases between them. The CDR3 is made up of 17 amino acids. CDR3 nucleotide sequence: TGTGCCAGCAGTGGACAGGCAGGACTCTCTGGGGCCAACGTCCTGACTTTC. Its translation is CASSGQAGLSGANVLTF.

This chain connects TRBV15 to TRBJ2-1; perhaps TRBD1 as D (5 bases). V gave up 0 bases and J gave up 11 bases, with 14 bases separating them. CDR3 length: 14 amino acids. Germline CDR1 LNHNV, CDR2 YYDKDF (reference sequence). In nucleotides, the CDR3 is TGTGCCACCAGCAGAGATAGCCAGGGTAGCAAGCAGTTCTTC. This translates into CATSRDSQGSKQFF.

The CDR3 spells CASSSPAGSNTEAFF. CDR3 sequence (DNA): TGTGCCAGCAGTTCTCCGGCAGGGTCGAACACTGAAGCTTTCTTT. The V and J genes are TRBV6-5 and TRBJ1-1, with a weak D call TRBD1 (5 bases). The germline V gene encodes CDR1 MNHEY and CDR2 SVGAGI. This CDR3 is 15 amino acids long. The V and J ends lost 4 bases and 1 base respectively, with 13 bases between them.

The chain recombines TRBV7-6 with TRBJ1-1; 7 nucleotides match TRBD1. The V gene's germline CDR1 is SGHVS and CDR2 FNYEAQ. V shed 3 bases and J 2 bases; nucleotides not matched to a gene: 6. This CDR3 contains 15 residues. The CDR3 sequence: CASSFSGTANTEAFF. CDR3 coding DNA: TGTGCCAGCAGCTTTAGTGGGACAGCAAACACTGAAGCTTTCTTT.

The chain joins TRBV5-1 to TRBJ2-5, with 9 positions matching TRBD2. Germline V gene lookup returns CDR1 SGHRS and CDR2 YFSETQ. Unmatched junction bases numbered 8, after V lost 0 bases and J lost 5 bases. The CDR3 sequence is 16 residues long. CDR3 loop: CASSLGDSGSGETQYF. The CDR3, as DNA: TGCGCCAGCAGCTTGGGGGATAGCGGGAGTGGGGAGACCCAGTACTTC.

The chain joins TRBV4-1 to TRBJ1-4; 7 bases align to TRBD1. CDR3 size: 16 residues. Germline V gives CDR1 MGHRA, CDR2 YSYEKL. Germline trimming cut 4 bases from V and 4 bases from J; bases unmatched to any gene: 9. Written as DNA, the CDR3 is TGCGCCAGCAGCCCCGACAGGACAGGAAGTAATGAAAAACTGTTTTTT. Residues: CASSPDRTGSNEKLFF.

This chain links TRBV7-9 with TRBJ1-1; 7 bases align to TRBD1. Germline CDR1 and CDR2: SEHNR and FQNEAQ (reference sequence). With 5 bases clipped from V and 12 bases from J, the junction kept 12 bases outside the gene matches. CDR3 length: 13 residues. As DNA, the CDR3 is TGTGCCAGCAGCCCATCCCGGGACAGCCGCACTTTCTTT. It codes for CASSPSRDSRTFF.

V usage is TRBV10-3 and J usage is TRBJ1-1; TRBD1 is a possible D gene (5 bases). CDR1 is ENHRY, CDR2 SYGVKD, per germline. Between the trimmed V and J ends, which lost 2 bases and 4 bases, there was a span of 11 bases. This CDR3 has 14 amino acids. The CDR3 spells CAISEEAGSTEAFF. The CDR3 DNA follows: TGTGCCATCAGTGAGGAGGCAGGGTCCACTGAAGCTTTCTTT.

V usage is TRBV10-3 and J usage is TRBJ2-2, with 10 bases aligning to TRBD2. The V segment lost 10 bases and the J segment 3 bases; nucleotides outside the gene matches: 5. This CDR3 contains 14 residues. Germline values: CDR1 ENHRY, CDR2 SYGVKD. The DNA for the CDR3 is TGTGCCACCAAGCGGGAGGGAGACACCGGGGAGCTGTTTTTT. Its protein product is CATKREGDTGELFF.

The genes are TRBV7-6 and TRBJ2-5; 9 bases line up with TRBD1. The CDR3 has 16 residues. With V trimmed by 5 bases and J by 5 bases, 12 bases remained unmatched. Germline V gene data show CDR1 as SGHVS and CDR2 as FNYEAQ. The CDR3 DNA sequence: TGTGCCAGCAGCCCTGGCACGGACAGGGGTTTTGAGACCCAGTACTTC. Its translation: CASSPGTDRGFETQYF.

The rearrangement links TRBV7-2 to TRBJ1-2; D is undetermined. Germline V gene sequence: CDR1 SGHTA, CDR2 FQGNSA. The length of the CDR3 is 14 residues. Trimming pared 5 bases from V and 3 bases from J, leaving 13 bases between. The CDR3 DNA sequence: TGTGCCAGCAGCCCTGGAAGGGAGGACTATGGCTACACCTTC. Translated: CASSPGREDYGYTF.

V is TRBV28 and J is TRBJ1-2; D is perhaps TRBD1 (6 bases). The CDR3 consists of 12 residues. CDR1 is MDHEN, CDR2 SYDVKM, per germline. Deletions cut 6 bases from V and 9 bases from J, with 14 bases between. As DNA, the CDR3 is TGTGCCAGCAGAGCAAGACAGGACCGCTACACCTTC. Its protein product is CASRARQDRYTF.

The rearrangement joins TRBV4-2 to TRBJ2-7; 7 nucleotides match TRBD1. The CDR3 extends over 17 amino acids. Germline CDR1 reads LGHNA; CDR2 reads YNFKEQ. The J segment lost 2 bases and the V segment lost 2 bases, leaving 12 bases of the junction unmatched. The CDR3 spells CASSQIQGPFQPYEQYF. The CDR3 region has the DNA TGTGCCAGCAGCCAAATACAGGGGCCCTTCCAGCCCTACGAGCAGTACTTC.

In the case of this clone: The identical CDR3 is also encoded by other nucleotide sequences in the sample. The chain joins TRBV7-2 to TRBJ1-3; D perhaps matches TRBD1 (5 bases). Germline CDR1 is SGHTA and CDR2 is FQGNSA. V was clipped by 1 base and J by 0 bases, with 7 bases between them. The CDR3 contains 15 residues. CDR3 protein: CASSLERGSGNTIYF. CDR3 DNA: TGTGCCAGCAGCTTAGAAAGGGGCTCTGGAAACACCATATATTTT.

The rearrangement joins TRBV2 to TRBJ2-2, with 7 nucleotides matching TRBD1. CDR1 and CDR2 (germline): SNHLY, FYNNEI. This CDR3 region has 15 residues. V dropped 5 bases and J dropped 5; count of bases not matched to a gene: 8. DNA of the CDR3: TGTGCCAGCAGTTTTCGACAGGGATGGACCGGGGAGCTGTTTTTT. Its protein product is CASSFRQGWTGELFF. Full variable domain (missing parts from reference TRBV2 and TRBJ2-2): EPEVTQTPSHQVTQMGQEVILRCVPISNHLYFYWYRQILGQKVEFLVSFYNNEISEKSEIFDDQFSVERPDGSNFTLKIRSTKLEDSAMYFCASSFRQGWTGELFFGEGSRLTVL.

This chain connects TRBV19 to TRBJ2-1; D is perhaps TRBD2 (6 bases). The CDR3 runs to 15 residues. Germline CDR1 LNHDA, CDR2 SQIVND (reference sequence). V was pared by 3 bases and J by 4 bases, with 13 bases between. The CDR3 is CASSIEGGLYNEQFF. As DNA, the CDR3 is TGTGCCAGTAGTATCGAGGGTGGACTATACAATGAGCAGTTCTTC.

The chain is built from TRBV5-1 and TRBJ1-1; maybe TRBD1 (5 bases). Per germline, CDR1 SGHRS and CDR2 YFSETQ. The germline V and J ends were trimmed by 2 bases and 3 bases, with 8 bases remaining between them. The CDR3 consists of 13 residues. The CDR3 DNA follows: TGCGCCAGCAGCTTTTCGGGGGACACTGAAGCTTTCTTT. Protein sequence: CASSFSGDTEAFF. The full variable domain, completed using reference TRBV5-1 and TRBJ1-1, is KAGVTQTPRYLIKTRGQQVTLSCSPISGHRSVSWYQQTPGQGLQFLFEYFSETQRNKGNFPGRFSGRQFSNSRSEMNVSTLELGDSALYLCASSFSGDTEAFFGQGTRLTVV.